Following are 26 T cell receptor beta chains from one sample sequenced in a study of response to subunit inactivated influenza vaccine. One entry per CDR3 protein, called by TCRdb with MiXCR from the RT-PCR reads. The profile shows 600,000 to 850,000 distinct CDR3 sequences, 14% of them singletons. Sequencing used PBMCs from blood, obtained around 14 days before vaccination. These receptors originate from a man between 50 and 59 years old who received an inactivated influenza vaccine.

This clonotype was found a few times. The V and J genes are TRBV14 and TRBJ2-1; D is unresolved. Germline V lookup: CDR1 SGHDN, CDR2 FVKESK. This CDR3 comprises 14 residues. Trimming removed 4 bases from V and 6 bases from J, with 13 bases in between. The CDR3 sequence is CASSRGIWGNEQFF. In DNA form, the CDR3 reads TGTGCCAGCAGCCGAGGAATCTGGGGCAATGAGCAGTTCTTC.

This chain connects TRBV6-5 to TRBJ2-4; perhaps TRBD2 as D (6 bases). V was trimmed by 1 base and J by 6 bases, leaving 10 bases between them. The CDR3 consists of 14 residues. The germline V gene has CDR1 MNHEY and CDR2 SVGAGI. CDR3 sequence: CASSYFGGVNIQYF. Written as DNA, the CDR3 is TGTGCCAGCAGTTACTTTGGAGGGGTAAACATTCAGTACTTC.

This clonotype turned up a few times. This CDR3 reads CASSFDRLWGYEQYF. The CDR3 coding sequence is TGCGCCAGCAGCTTCGACAGGCTATGGGGATACGAGCAGTACTTC. The chain links TRBV5-1 to TRBJ2-7; tentative D call: TRBD1 (6 bases). V dropped 2 bases and J dropped 4 bases, with 16 bases sitting between them. The CDR3 runs to 15 residues. Germline V gene data show CDR1 as SGHRS and CDR2 as YFSETQ.

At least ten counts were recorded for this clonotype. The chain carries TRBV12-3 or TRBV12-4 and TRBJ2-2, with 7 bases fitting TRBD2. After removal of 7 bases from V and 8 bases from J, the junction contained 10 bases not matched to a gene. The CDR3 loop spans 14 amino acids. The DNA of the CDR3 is TGTGCCAGCACTTCTACGGGGGGATCGGGGGAGCTGTTTTTT. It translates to CASTSTGGSGELFF.

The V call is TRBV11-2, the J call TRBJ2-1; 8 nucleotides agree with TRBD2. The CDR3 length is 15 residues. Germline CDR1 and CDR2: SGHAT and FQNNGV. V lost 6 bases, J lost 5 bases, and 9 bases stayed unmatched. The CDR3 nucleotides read TGTGCCAGCAGTATTACTAGCGGCTATAACAATGAGCAGTTCTTC. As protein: CASSITSGYNNEQFF.

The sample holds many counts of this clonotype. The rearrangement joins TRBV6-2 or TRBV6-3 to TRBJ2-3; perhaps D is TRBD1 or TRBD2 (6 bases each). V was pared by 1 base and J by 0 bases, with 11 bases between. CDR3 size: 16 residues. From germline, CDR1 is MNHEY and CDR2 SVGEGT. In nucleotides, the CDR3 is TGTGCCAGCAGTTACTGGAGGGGGGTAAGCACAGATACGCAGTATTTT. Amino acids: CASSYWRGVSTDTQYF.

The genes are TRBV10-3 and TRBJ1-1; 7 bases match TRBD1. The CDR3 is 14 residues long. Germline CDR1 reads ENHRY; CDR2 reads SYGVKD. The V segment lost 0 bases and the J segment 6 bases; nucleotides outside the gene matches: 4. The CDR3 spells CAISESGGRSEAFF. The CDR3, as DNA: TGTGCCATCAGTGAGTCAGGGGGCAGGTCTGAAGCTTTCTTT.

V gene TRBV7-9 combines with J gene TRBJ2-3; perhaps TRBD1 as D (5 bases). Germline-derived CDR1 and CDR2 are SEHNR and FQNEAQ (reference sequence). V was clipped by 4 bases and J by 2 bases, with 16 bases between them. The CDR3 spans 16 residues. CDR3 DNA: TGTGCCAGCAGCTCAATGCAGGGAAATCCCACAGATACGCAGTATTTT. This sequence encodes CASSSMQGNPTDTQYF.

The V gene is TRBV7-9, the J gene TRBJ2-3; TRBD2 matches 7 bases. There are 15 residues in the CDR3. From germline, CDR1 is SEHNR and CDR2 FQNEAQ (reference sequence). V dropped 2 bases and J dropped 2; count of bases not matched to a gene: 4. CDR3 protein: CASSLLGDYTDTQYF. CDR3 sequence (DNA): TGTGCCAGCAGCTTATTGGGGGACTACACAGATACGCAGTATTTT.

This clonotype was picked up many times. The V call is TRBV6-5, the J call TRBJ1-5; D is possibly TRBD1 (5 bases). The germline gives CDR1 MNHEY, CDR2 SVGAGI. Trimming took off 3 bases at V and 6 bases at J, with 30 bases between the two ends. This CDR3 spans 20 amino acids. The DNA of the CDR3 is TGTGCCAGCAGTTATCGTTATGAATTTTGGGTCTCCGGGACTAGTCAGCCCCAGCATTTT. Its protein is CASSYRYEFWVSGTSQPQHF.

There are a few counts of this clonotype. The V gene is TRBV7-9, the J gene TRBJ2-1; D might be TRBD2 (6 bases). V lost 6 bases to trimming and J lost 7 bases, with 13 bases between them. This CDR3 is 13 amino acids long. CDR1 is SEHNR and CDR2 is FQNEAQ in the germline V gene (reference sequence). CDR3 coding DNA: TGTGCCAGCAGTAAACTAGCTGAAAATGAGCAGTTCTTC. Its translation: CASSKLAENEQFF.

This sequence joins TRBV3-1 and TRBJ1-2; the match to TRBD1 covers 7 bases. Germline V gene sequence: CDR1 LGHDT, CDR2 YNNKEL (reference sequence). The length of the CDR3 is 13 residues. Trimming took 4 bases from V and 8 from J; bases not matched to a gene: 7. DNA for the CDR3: TGTGCCAGCAGCCGATTTGGGACAGAAGGCTACACCTTC. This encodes CASSRFGTEGYTF.

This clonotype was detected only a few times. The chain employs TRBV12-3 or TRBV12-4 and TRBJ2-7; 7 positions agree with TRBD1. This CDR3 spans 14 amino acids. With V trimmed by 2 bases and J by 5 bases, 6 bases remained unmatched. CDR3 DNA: TGTGCCAGCAGTTTAAAGACAGGGATCCACGAGCAGTACTTC. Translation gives CASSLKTGIHEQYF.

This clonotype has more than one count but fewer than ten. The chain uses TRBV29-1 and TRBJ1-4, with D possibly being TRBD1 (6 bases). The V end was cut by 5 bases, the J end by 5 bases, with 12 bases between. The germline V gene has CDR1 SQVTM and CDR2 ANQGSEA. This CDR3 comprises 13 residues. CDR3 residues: CSVLSRGNEKLFF. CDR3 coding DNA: TGCAGCGTTTTAAGCAGGGGAAATGAAAAACTGTTTTTT.

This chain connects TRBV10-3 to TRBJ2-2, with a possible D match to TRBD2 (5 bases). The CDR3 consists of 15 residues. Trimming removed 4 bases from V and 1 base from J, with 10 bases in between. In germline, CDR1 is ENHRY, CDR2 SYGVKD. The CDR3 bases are TGTGCCATCAGTGCTCTGGCGGGGAACACCGGGGAGCTGTTTTTT. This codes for CAISALAGNTGELFF.

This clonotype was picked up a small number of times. The CDR3 protein is CASSRDGFSTDTQYF. CDR3 in DNA: TGCGCCAGCAGCCGGGACGGCTTTAGCACAGATACGCAGTATTTT. The V call is TRBV5-1, the J call TRBJ2-3; D could derive from TRBD1 or TRBD2 (5 bases each). CDR1 and CDR2 (germline): SGHRS, YFSETQ. V lost 4 bases and J 0 bases, leaving 12 bases between the germline ends. The CDR3 has 15 amino acids.

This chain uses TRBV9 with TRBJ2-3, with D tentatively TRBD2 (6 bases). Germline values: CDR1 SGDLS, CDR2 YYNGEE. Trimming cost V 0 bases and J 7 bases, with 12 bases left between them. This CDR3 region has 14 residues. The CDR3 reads CASSVGSGGHTQYF. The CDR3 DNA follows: TGTGCCAGCAGCGTAGGGTCCGGGGGACATACGCAGTATTTT.

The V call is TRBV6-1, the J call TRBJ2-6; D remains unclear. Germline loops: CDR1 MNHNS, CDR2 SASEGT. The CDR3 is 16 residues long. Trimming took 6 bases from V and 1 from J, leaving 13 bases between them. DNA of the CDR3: TGTGCCAGCAGGCCCTCGGTTGCGTCTGGGGCCAACGTCCTGACTTTC. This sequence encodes CASRPSVASGANVLTF.

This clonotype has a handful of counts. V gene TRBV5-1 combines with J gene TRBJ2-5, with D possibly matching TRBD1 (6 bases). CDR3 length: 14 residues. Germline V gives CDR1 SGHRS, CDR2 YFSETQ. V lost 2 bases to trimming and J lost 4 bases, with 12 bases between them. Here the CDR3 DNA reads TGCGCCAGCAGCTTCCCTGACAGGCGAGAGACCCAGTACTTC. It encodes CASSFPDRRETQYF.

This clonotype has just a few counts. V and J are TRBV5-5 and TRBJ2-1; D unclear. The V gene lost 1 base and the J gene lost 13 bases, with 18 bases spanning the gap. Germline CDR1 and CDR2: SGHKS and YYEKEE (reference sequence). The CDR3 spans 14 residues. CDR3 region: CASSLQPGNNGQFF. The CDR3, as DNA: TGTGCCAGCAGCTTGCAGCCGGGTAACAATGGACAGTTCTTC.

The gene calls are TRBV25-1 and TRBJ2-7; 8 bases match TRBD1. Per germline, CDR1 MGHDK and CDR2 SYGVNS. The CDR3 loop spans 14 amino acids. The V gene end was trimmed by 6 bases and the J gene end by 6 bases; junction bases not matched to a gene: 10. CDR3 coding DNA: TGTGCCAGCAGAACAGGGGGAGCCGCCTCCGAGCAGTACTTC. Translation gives CASRTGGAASEQYF.

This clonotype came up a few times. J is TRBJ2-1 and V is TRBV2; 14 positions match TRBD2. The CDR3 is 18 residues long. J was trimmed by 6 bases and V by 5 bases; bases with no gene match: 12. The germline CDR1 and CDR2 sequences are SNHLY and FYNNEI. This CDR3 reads CASSWTSGGLSASNEQFF. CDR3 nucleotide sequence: TGTGCCAGCAGTTGGACTAGCGGGGGGCTTAGCGCCAGCAATGAGCAGTTCTTC.

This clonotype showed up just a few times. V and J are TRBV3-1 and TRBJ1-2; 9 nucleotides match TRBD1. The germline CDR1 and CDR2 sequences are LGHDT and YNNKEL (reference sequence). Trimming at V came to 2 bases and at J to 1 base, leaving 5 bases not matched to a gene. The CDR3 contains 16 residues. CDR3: CASSQTGTGLNYGYTF. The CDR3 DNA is TGTGCCAGCAGCCAAACCGGGACAGGGCTTAACTATGGCTACACCTTC.

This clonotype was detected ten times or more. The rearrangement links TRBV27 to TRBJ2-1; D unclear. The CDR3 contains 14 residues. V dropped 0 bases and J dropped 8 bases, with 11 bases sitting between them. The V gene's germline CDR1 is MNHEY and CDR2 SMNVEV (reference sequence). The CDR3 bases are TGTGCCAGCAGTTTATCGAGACAAAACGATGAGCAGTTCTTC. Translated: CASSLSRQNDEQFF.

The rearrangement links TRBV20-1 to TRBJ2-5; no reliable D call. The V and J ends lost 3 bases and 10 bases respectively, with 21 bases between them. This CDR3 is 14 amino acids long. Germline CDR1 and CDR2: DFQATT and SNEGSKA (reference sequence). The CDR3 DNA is TGCAGTGCTAGTCCCAATAGGCCCCAAGGGAACCAGTACTTC. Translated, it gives CSASPNRPQGNQYF.

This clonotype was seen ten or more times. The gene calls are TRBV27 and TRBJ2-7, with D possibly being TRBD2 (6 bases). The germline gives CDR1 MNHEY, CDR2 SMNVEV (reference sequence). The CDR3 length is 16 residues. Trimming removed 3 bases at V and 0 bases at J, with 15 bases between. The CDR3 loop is CASSFLAGGSSYEQYF. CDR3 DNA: TGTGCCAGCAGTTTCCTAGCCGGGGGTAGCTCCTACGAGCAGTACTTC.